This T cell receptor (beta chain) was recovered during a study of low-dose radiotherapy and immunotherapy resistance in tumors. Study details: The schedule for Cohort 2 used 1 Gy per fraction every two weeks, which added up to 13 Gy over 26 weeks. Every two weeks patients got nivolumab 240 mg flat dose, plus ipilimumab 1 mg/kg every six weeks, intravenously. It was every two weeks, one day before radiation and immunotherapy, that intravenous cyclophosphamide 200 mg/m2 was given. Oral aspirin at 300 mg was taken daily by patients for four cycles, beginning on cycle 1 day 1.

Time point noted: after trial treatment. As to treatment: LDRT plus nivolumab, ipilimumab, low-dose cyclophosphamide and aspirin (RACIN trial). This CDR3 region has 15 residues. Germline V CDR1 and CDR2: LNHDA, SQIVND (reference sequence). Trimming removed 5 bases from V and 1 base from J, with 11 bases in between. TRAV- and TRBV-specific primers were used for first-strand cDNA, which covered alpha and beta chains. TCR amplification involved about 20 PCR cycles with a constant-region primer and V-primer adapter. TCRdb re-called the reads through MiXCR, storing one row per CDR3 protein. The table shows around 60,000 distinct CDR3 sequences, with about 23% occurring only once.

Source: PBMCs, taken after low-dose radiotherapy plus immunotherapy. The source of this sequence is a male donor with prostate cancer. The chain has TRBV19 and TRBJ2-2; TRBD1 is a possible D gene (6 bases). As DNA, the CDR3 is TGTGCCAGTAGTCACCTGACAGGGAACACCGGGGAGCTGTTTTTT. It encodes CASSHLTGNTGELFF.